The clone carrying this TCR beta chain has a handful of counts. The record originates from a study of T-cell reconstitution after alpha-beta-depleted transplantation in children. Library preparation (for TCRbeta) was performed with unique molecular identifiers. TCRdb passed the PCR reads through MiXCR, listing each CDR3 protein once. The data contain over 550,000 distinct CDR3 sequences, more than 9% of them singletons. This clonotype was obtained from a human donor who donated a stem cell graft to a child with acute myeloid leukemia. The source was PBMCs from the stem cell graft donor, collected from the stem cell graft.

The CDR3 sequence is CSGQQGSNEKLFF. The CDR3 DNA reads as TGCAGCGGTCAACAGGGGTCGAATGAAAAACTGTTTTTT. The chain couples TRBV29-1 to TRBJ1-4; 7 nucleotides align to TRBD1. There are 13 residues in the CDR3. After removal of 7 bases from V and 5 bases from J, the junction contained 7 bases not matched to a gene. The germline V gene encodes CDR1 SQVTM and CDR2 ANQGSEA.